This is a list of T cell receptor beta chains from one sample in a study of blood T cell repertoires in COVID-19. Repertoires were generated with immunoSEQ multiplex PCR, while TCRdb's copy carries only in-frame clones and drops some. The sample records a few hundred thousand clones, 65% to 90% being singletons. The sequenced sample consisted of peripheral blood. The receptors here all came from a human donor in a cohort sampled during active COVID-19. Each CDR3 is given with its conserved first and last residue. Fields, in order: CDR3 protein, CDR3 DNA, V gene, clone size, D gene, J gene. D genes are given only for firm matches. Rows give clone size only sometimes, using once, few, many, or a class for an expanded clone.

CASSPPTPPYEQYF TGTGCCAGCTCACCACCGACTCCACCCTACGAGCAGTACTTC TRBV18 - - TRBJ2-7
CAITAGTSNDEQFF TGTGCCATTACCGCCGGGACTAGCAACGATGAGCAGTTCTTC TRBV2 - TRBD2 TRBJ2-1
CASSLTANEKLFF TGTGCCAGCAGTTTAACAGCTAATGAAAAACTGTTTTTT TRBV27 - - TRBJ1-4
CASSLGGVEGYGYTF TGTGCCAGCAGTTTAGGAGGGGTTGAAGGCTATGGCTACACCTTC TRBV28 - - TRBJ1-2
CASSPQDSVSNEKLFF TGCGCCAGCAGCCCCCAGGACAGCGTGTCCAATGAAAAACTGTTTTTT TRBV5-1 once - TRBJ1-4
CASRLALAAKRERHEQFF TGTGCAAGTCGCTTAGCCCTAGCGGCTAAGCGGGAGAGACATGAGCAGTTCTTC TRBV12-2 - - TRBJ2-1
CASSLEAGGTGANVLTF TGCGCCAGCAGCTTGGAAGCGGGAGGAACTGGGGCCAACGTCCTGACTTTC TRBV5-1 - TRBD2 TRBJ2-6
CASSEGAGGRNEQFF TGTGCCAGCAGTGAAGGCGCGGGAGGGCGCAATGAGCAGTTCTTC TRBV2 - TRBD2 TRBJ2-1
CASSFRSNYGYTF TGTGCCAGCAGTTTCAGGTCTAACTATGGCTACACCTTC TRBV27 - - TRBJ1-2
CASNGRTRVLGEQFF TGCGCCAGCAACGGGAGGACTAGAGTCTTGGGTGAGCAGTTCTTC TRBV5-1 - TRBD2 TRBJ2-1
CASRLQDSSYNEQFF TGCGCCAGCAGGTTGCAAGATAGCTCCTACAATGAGCAGTTCTTC TRBV5-1 - - TRBJ2-1
CASSLTKGGRRNTEAFF TGTGCCAGCAGTTTAACAAAGGGAGGCAGGCGAAACACTGAAGCTTTCTTT TRBV28 - - TRBJ1-1
CASSKPPETQYF TGTGCCAGCAGCAAGCCCCCAGAGACCCAGTACTTC TRBV6-2/TRBV6-3 - - TRBJ2-5
CASSPLGLERAGELFF TGTGCCAGCAGTCCCCTCGGACTAGAAAGGGCCGGGGAGCTGTTTTTT TRBV27 - TRBD2 TRBJ2-2
CASSLARNTEAFF TGCGCCAGCAGCTTGGCGCGGAACACTGAAGCTTTCTTT TRBV5-1 many - TRBJ1-1
CASSLGPGQNYEQYF TGTGCCAGCAGCTTGGGGCCCGGACAGAACTACGAGCAGTACTTC TRBV5-4 - - TRBJ2-7
CASSMGQGPYEQYF TGTGCCAGTAGTATGGGACAGGGACCCTACGAGCAGTACTTC TRBV19 - TRBD1 TRBJ2-7
CASSTGNTYNEQFF TGCGCCAGCAGTACAGGGAATACCTACAATGAGCAGTTCTTC TRBV5-1 - - TRBJ2-1
CASSYSGGRTYEQYF TGTGCCAGCAGTTACTCTGGCGGGAGGACCTACGAGCAGTACTTC TRBV6-6 - TRBD2 TRBJ2-7
CASRRGAHGYTF TGTGCCAGCCGGCGGGGGGCTCATGGCTACACCTTC TRBV27 - - TRBJ1-2
CASGGQGISWEQYF TGTGCCAGCGGGGGACAGGGGATATCGTGGGAGCAGTACTTC TRBV28 - TRBD1 TRBJ2-7
CAISGTVNQETQYF TGTGCCATCAGTGGAACAGTGAACCAAGAGACCCAGTACTTC TRBV10-3 - - TRBJ2-5
CASSAEPSKMTQYF TGTGCCAGCAGCGCAGAACCTTCCAAGATGACCCAGTACTTC TRBV11-2 - - TRBJ2-5
CASSQPARVVHEQFF TGCGCCAGCAGCCAACCCGCCAGGGTGGTCCATGAGCAGTTCTTC TRBV4-1 once - TRBJ2-1
CAWSSALAKNIQYF TGTGCCTGGAGTTCCGCGCTAGCCAAAAACATTCAGTACTTC TRBV30 once - TRBJ2-4